This T cell receptor beta chain was captured in a study of T cells in Graves' hyperthyroidism and ophthalmopathy. Germline lookup yields CDR1 SGHAT and CDR2 FQNNGV. The V end was cut by 5 bases, the J end by 4 bases, with 6 bases between. The CDR3 spans 12 residues. With respect to this clonotype: Its matching antigen is unknown. This may arise from a read error, as a much more abundant clone is one base away.

Diagnoses were made from clinical symptoms, serum measures (thyroxine and TRAb), thyroid ultrasound and orbital computed tomography. Study-wide findings and caveats: Most expanded thyroid clonotypes above 0.001 also appeared in blood.

The TCR beta CDR3 regions underwent amplification using RNA transcripts as the source. The HTBI primer set served for first-round RT-PCR of the TCR CDR3. TCRdb independently ran MiXCR on the multiplex PCR reads; one entry per CDR3 protein. The data show about 840,000 distinct CDR3 sequences, around 38% seen once. The chain is built from TRBV11-2 and TRBJ1-3; a possible D gene is TRBD1 (5 bases). The sequence came from a man between 18 and 35 years old with Graves' hyperthyroidism. Sequencing input: blood. The chain's CDR3 is CASSRQGNTIYF. The CDR3 coding sequence is TGTGCCAGCAGCAGACAGGGAAACACCATATATTTT.